The 8 T cell receptor beta chains listed next were all sequenced from one sample in a study of human T cells and chemical hapten exposure. TCRdb reprocessed the RACE reads with MiXCR, giving one entry per CDR3 protein. Here the sample spans tens of thousands of distinct CDR3 sequences, 3% to 3.5% being singletons. The time point denotes: patch test 2, 6 weeks after DPC sensitization. The treatment is: therapeutic diphenylcyclopropenone sensitization with weekly scalp DPC. The sequencing used whole blood, collected in connection with sensitization to the hapten diphenylcyclopropenone (DPC). These receptors all come from a man aged 40-55 years with alopecia areata. Some clones in this sample may be carry-over from other donors' samples.

In this sample, this clonotype turned up many times. The CDR3 nucleotides read TGTGCCAGCAGCCAAGGGACAGACACTAAAGAGACCCAGTACTTC. Its translation is CASSQGTDTKETQYF. The chain uses TRBV3-1 and TRBJ2-5, with D perhaps TRBD1 (6 bases). The length of the CDR3 is 15 residues. Trimming pared 1 base from V and 3 bases from J, leaving 12 bases between. Germline V gene data show CDR1 as LGHDT and CDR2 as YNNKEL (reference sequence).

The table lists this clonotype with many counts. The J gene is TRBJ2-7, the V gene TRBV20-1, with D perhaps given as TRBD1 or TRBD2 (7 bases each). With 3 bases removed from V and 1 base from J, the gap between germline ends came to 16 bases. CDR3 size: 15 residues. In germline, CDR1 is DFQATT, CDR2 SNEGSKA (reference sequence). The CDR3 is CSASERDRSSYEQYF. Here the CDR3 DNA reads TGCAGTGCTAGTGAGCGGGACAGATCTTCCTACGAGCAGTACTTC.

A remark on this clonotype: This likely comes from a read error, as the CDR3 has no conserved phenylalanine or tryptophan at its end. The gene calls are TRBV25-1 and TRBJ2-1; the D is unclear. The CDR3 is 13 amino acids. Germline V gene data show CDR1 as MGHDK and CDR2 as SYGVNS. V lost 5 bases and J lost 8, with 13 bases in between. The DNA for the CDR3 is TGTGCCAGCAGTAGGGCCGATTTCGATGAGCAGTTCTCC. It yields the protein CASSRADFDEQFS.

This clonotype was observed many times. V gene TRBV3-1 combines with J gene TRBJ2-1; 9 bases map to TRBD2. This CDR3 is built from 15 residues. Unmatched junction bases numbered 4, after V lost 1 base and J lost 6 bases. Germline values: CDR1 LGHDT, CDR2 YNNKEL (reference sequence). CDR3 sequence: CASSQVAGGRNEQFF. As DNA, the CDR3 is TGTGCCAGCAGCCAAGTGGCGGGAGGGCGCAATGAGCAGTTCTTC.

In its sample, this clonotype was seen many times. This sequence joins TRBV7-9 and TRBJ2-5; D could derive from TRBD1 or TRBD2 (6 bases each). Germline-derived CDR1 and CDR2 are SEHNR and FQNEAQ (reference sequence). V lost 7 bases and J 5 bases, leaving 17 bases between the germline ends. The CDR3 has 14 residues. CDR3 nucleotides: TGTGCCAGCAATCCTTCGGGGGCCGACGAGACCCAGTACTTC. Its translation is CASNPSGADETQYF. The full variable domain, rest sourced from reference TRBV7-9 and TRBJ2-5, is DTGVSQNPRHKITKRGQNVTFRCDPISEHNRLYWYRQTLGQGPEFLTYFQNEAQLEKSRLLSDRFSAERPKGSFSTLEIQRTEQGDSAMYLCASNPSGADETQYFGPGTRLLVL.

There are many counts of this clonotype. This sequence joins TRBV25-1 and TRBJ2-2; 9 bases line up with TRBD2. Germline CDR1 and CDR2: MGHDK and SYGVNS. This CDR3 spans 14 amino acids. V was pared by 4 bases and J by 3 bases, with 0 bases of the junction left unmatched. The CDR3 loop reads CASSGTSDTGELFF. The CDR3 DNA reads TGTGCCAGCAGTGGGACTAGCGACACCGGGGAGCTGTTTTTT.

In this sample, this clonotype turned up many times. J is TRBJ2-7 and V is TRBV28; a weak D match, TRBD1 (6 bases). This CDR3 comprises 13 residues. V lost 9 bases and J 3 bases, leaving 15 bases between the germline ends. Germline V gene lookup returns CDR1 MDHEN and CDR2 SYDVKM. The CDR3: CASLQGIDYEQYF. In DNA form, the CDR3 reads TGTGCCAGTCTCCAGGGGATTGACTACGAGCAGTACTTC.

This clonotype was recorded many times. The rearrangement uses TRBV12-3 or TRBV12-4 and TRBJ1-4, with D maybe TRBD1 (6 bases). This CDR3 is built from 16 residues. The V and J ends lost 0 bases and 4 bases respectively, with 12 bases between them. CDR3 nucleotide sequence: TGTGCCAGCAGTTTAGCTCTCGGACAGTTTAATGAAAAACTGTTTTTT. This codes for CASSLALGQFNEKLFF.